This T cell receptor (beta chain) was recorded in a study of T cell repertoires in cytomegalovirus infection. Study details: Based on public TCR beta signatures, there were indications of CMV infection and of a matching HLA type.

This clonotype was counted between two and nine times. MiXCR, run by TCRdb on the reads, gives a single entry per CDR3 protein. The sample holds some 180,000 distinct CDR3 sequences; 17% are singletons and the top ten take roughly a quarter. In germline, CDR1 is MNHNY, CDR2 SVGAGI (reference sequence). The V and J ends lost 6 bases and 1 base respectively, with 12 bases between them. This CDR3 region has 14 residues. The sequence came from a human donor in good health (CMV status not recorded). Some clones in this sample may be carry-over from other donors' samples. What was sequenced was CD8+ T cells from PBMCs. The rearrangement uses TRBV6-6 and TRBJ1-1, with D uncertain. The CDR3 DNA reads as TGTGCCAGCAGGCCCCGAGGGTCGAACACTGAAGCTTTCTTT. Its protein is CASRPRGSNTEAFF.